Shown below are 28 T cell receptor beta chains from a single sample sequenced in a study of T cell responses to AZD1222 COVID-19 vaccine. Method: immunoSEQ multiplex PCR; TCRdb's copy keeps in-frame clones and lacks some. Of 150,000 to 200,000 clones in the sample, 90% to 95% are singletons; the top ten hold approximately 0.6%. Sequenced material: peripheral blood, taken on day 0 of AZD1222 vaccination. These receptors were taken from an adult in good health.

The V and J genes are TRBV10-3 and TRBJ1-2; D perhaps matches TRBD1 (5 bases). CDR1 and CDR2 (germline): ENHRY, SYGVKD. V was shortened by 3 bases and J by 2 bases, with 13 bases between the two germline ends. The CDR3 runs 15 residues. DNA of the CDR3: TGTGCCATCAGTGAATCCCCAGGGACCAACTATGGCTACACCTTC. This sequence encodes CAISESPGTNYGYTF.

In its sample, this clone was seen a few times. V is TRBV4-1 and J is TRBJ1-4; 7 nucleotides match TRBD1. Per the germline V gene, CDR1 is MGHRA and CDR2 is YSYEKL. The CDR3 is 15 amino acids. Trimming cost V 1 base and J 6 bases; bases outside gene matches: 5. The CDR3 reads CASSQAGTADEKLFF. CDR3 sequence (DNA): TGCGCCAGCAGCCAAGCCGGGACAGCTGATGAAAAACTGTTTTTT.

The chain couples TRBV7-9 to TRBJ2-2; 9 nucleotides match TRBD2. Looked up from germline, CDR1 is SEHNR and CDR2 is FQNEAQ (reference sequence). V lost 6 bases, J lost 4 bases, and 6 bases stayed unmatched. The CDR3 extends over 15 amino acids. In DNA form, the CDR3 reads TGTGCCAGCAGGGTAGCGGGAGTCGGCACCGGGGAGCTGTTTTTT. This gives the protein CASRVAGVGTGELFF.

The V call is TRBV27, the J call TRBJ1-5; perhaps TRBD1 as D (5 bases). Germline CDR1 reads MNHEY; CDR2 reads SMNVEV (reference sequence). Trimming left V 6 bases short and J 1 base short, with 16 bases between. This CDR3 comprises 16 residues. The CDR3 region is CASSRAPQASNQPQHF. The CDR3 DNA reads TGTGCCAGCAGCCGAGCCCCACAGGCGAGCAATCAGCCCCAGCATTTT.

The V and J genes are TRBV9 and TRBJ2-7; no clear D. This CDR3 spans 15 amino acids. Trimming left V 0 bases short and J 0 bases short, with 10 bases between. Germline V gives CDR1 SGDLS, CDR2 YYNGEE. CDR3 residues: CASSVGSSSSYEQYF. The CDR3 DNA follows: TGTGCCAGCAGCGTAGGGTCGTCTAGCTCCTACGAGCAGTACTTC. The entire variable domain, with the rest obtained from reference TRBV9 and TRBJ2-7, is as follows: DSGVTQTPKHLITATGQRVTLRCSPRSGDLSVYWYQQSLDQGLQFLIQYYNGEERAKGNILERFSAQQFPDLHSELNLSSLELGDSALYFCASSVGSSSSYEQYFGPGTRLTVT.

The J gene is TRBJ2-1, the V gene TRBV11-2, with D unclear. This CDR3 region has 15 residues. Germline-derived CDR1 and CDR2 are SGHAT and FQNNGV. Trimming took 0 bases from V and 7 from J, leaving 13 bases between them. In DNA, the CDR3 is TGTGCCAGCAGCTTAGAACGTGGCTTCGGGAATGAGCAGTTCTTC. Residues: CASSLERGFGNEQFF.

V is TRBV18 and J is TRBJ1-4; D gene unclear. CDR3 length: 14 amino acids. The V end lost 2 bases, the J end lost 4 bases, and 8 bases lay between the germline ends. CDR1 and CDR2 (germline): KGHSH, LQKENI. Here the CDR3 DNA reads TGTGCCAGCTCACCATATAGTCTTAATGAAAAACTGTTTTTT. Amino acids: CASSPYSLNEKLFF.

The chain uses TRBV11-2 and TRBJ2-3; no clear D. V lost 4 bases and J 4 bases, leaving 3 bases between the germline ends. This CDR3 contains 11 residues. Germline CDR1 is SGHAT and CDR2 is FQNNGV. The CDR3 DNA follows: TGTGCCAGCAGCTCCCCAGATACGCAGTATTTT. Its protein is CASSSPDTQYF.

The chain links TRBV30 to TRBJ1-1; D gene unclear. V lost 1 base and J lost 10, with 16 bases in between. This CDR3 is 13 amino acids long. Per the germline V gene, CDR1 is GTSNPN and CDR2 is SVGIG (reference sequence). As DNA, the CDR3 is TGTGCCTGGAGTGCGCAACCGATTTCCCGAGCTTTCTTT. As protein: CAWSAQPISRAFF. Looking up the rest from reference TRBV30 and TRBJ1-1 gives the full variable domain: SQTIHQWPATLVQPVGSPLSLECTVEGTSNPNLYWYRQAAGRGLQLLFYSVGIGQISSEVPQNLSASRPQDRQFILSSKKLLLSDSGFYLCAWSAQPISRAFFGQGTRLTVV.

The V call is TRBV6-5, the J call TRBJ1-1; D is possibly TRBD1 (5 bases). This CDR3 is built from 12 residues. Germline V lookup: CDR1 MNHEY, CDR2 SVGAGI. CDR3: CTSLGQNTEAFF. The CDR3, as DNA: TGTACAAGTCTTGGACAAAACACTGAAGCTTTCTTT.

This sequence joins TRBV2 and TRBJ2-2; tentative D call: TRBD2 (5 bases). V lost 7 bases to trimming and J lost 4 bases, with 10 bases between them. The germline CDR1 and CDR2 sequences are SNHLY and FYNNEI. The CDR3 has 13 amino acids. The CDR3 DNA follows: TGTGCCAGCAAGGCTAGCTCCACCGGGGAGCTGTTTTTT. It yields the protein CASKASSTGELFF. Full variable domain (rest looked up from reference TRBV2 and TRBJ2-2): EPEVTQTPSHQVTQMGQEVILRCVPISNHLYFYWYRQILGQKVEFLVSFYNNEISEKSEIFDDQFSVERPDGSNFTLKIRSTKLEDSAMYFCASKASSTGELFFGEGSRLTVL.

The chain carries TRBV2 and TRBJ2-7; possible D gene TRBD2, 5 bases. V was trimmed by 4 bases and J by 3 bases, leaving 7 bases between them. CDR1 is SNHLY, CDR2 FYNNEI, per germline. The CDR3 loop spans 12 amino acids. CDR3 DNA: TGTGCCAGCAGTGGAGGGATCTACGAGCAGTACTTC. Translation gives CASSGGIYEQYF.

The V gene is TRBV14, the J gene TRBJ2-1, with TRBD2 as a possible D gene (5 bases). Trimming pared 8 bases from V and 2 bases from J, leaving 13 bases between. The CDR3 runs to 14 residues. The germline V gene has CDR1 SGHDN and CDR2 FVKESK. CDR3 loop: CASSSSGAYNEQFF. In nucleotides, the CDR3 is TGTGCCAGCTCGTCCAGCGGAGCCTACAATGAGCAGTTCTTC.

The rearrangement links TRBV28 to TRBJ2-2; no reliable D call. The germline gives CDR1 MDHEN, CDR2 SYDVKM. The CDR3 sequence is 15 residues long. V lost 2 bases to trimming and J lost 0 bases, with 7 bases between them. CDR3 DNA sequence: TGTGCCAGCAGTTTACCAACAGCGAACACCGGGGAGCTGTTTTTT. Translation gives CASSLPTANTGELFF.

J is TRBJ1-3 and V is TRBV28; D is undetermined. The CDR3 is 15 amino acids. Germline CDR1 and CDR2: MDHEN and SYDVKM. V dropped 7 bases and J dropped 4 bases, with 17 bases sitting between them. The DNA of the CDR3 is TGTGCCAGCATTCCCGGGAGAGCGCAGGGAAACACCATATATTTT. This translates into CASIPGRAQGNTIYF.

The genes are TRBV14 and TRBJ2-2; D is unresolved. The V gene lost 4 bases and the J gene lost 0 bases, with 6 bases spanning the gap. The germline gives CDR1 SGHDN, CDR2 FVKESK. This CDR3 is 14 amino acids long. CDR3 sequence (DNA): TGTGCCAGCAGCCCAAAGACGAACACCGGGGAGCTGTTTTTT. It encodes CASSPKTNTGELFF. Full variable domain (missing parts from reference TRBV14 and TRBJ2-2): EAGVTQFPSHSVIEKGQTVTLRCDPISGHDNLYWYRRVMGKEIKFLLHFVKESKQDESGMPNNRFLAERTGGTYSTLKVQPAELEDSGVYFCASSPKTNTGELFFGEGSRLTVL.

This chain connects TRBV18 to TRBJ1-1, with 7 bases fitting TRBD1. The junction had 6 bases not matched to a gene; V was cut back by 4 bases and J by 7 bases. The CDR3 is made up of 13 amino acids. Germline V gives CDR1 KGHSH, CDR2 LQKENI. CDR3 residues: CASSLQGEGEAFF. The CDR3 DNA is TGTGCCAGCTCACTCCAGGGGGAAGGTGAAGCTTTCTTT. Supplemented by reference TRBV18 and TRBJ1-1, the full variable domain reads NAGVMQNPRHLVRRRGQEARLRCSPMKGHSHVYWYRQLPEEGLKFMVYLQKENIIDESGMPKERFSAEFPKEGPSILRIQQVVRGDSAAYFCASSLQGEGEAFFGQGTRLTVV.

This clone has a single count. This chain connects TRBV6-5 to TRBJ2-5; perhaps TRBD1 as D (5 bases). Deletions cut 8 bases from V and 2 bases from J, with 12 bases between. The CDR3 contains 13 residues. Per the germline V gene, CDR1 is MNHEY and CDR2 is SVGAGI. The CDR3 sequence: CASGRTRQETQYF. CDR3 coding DNA: TGTGCCAGCGGACGGACACGACAAGAGACCCAGTACTTC.

The CDR3 nucleotides read TGCGCCAGCAGTCCTGAGGGGGGCTATTCCTACAATGAGCAGTTCTTC. Translated: CASSPEGGYSYNEQFF. The rearrangement links TRBV5-1 to TRBJ2-1; possibly TRBD1 or TRBD2 for D (6 bases each). V lost 5 bases, J lost 1 base, and 16 bases lay in between. The germline V gene encodes CDR1 SGHRS and CDR2 YFSETQ. This CDR3 contains 16 residues. Combining the CDR3 with reference TRBV5-1 and TRBJ2-1 gives the whole variable domain KAGVTQTPRYLIKTRGQQVTLSCSPISGHRSVSWYQQTPGQGLQFLFEYFSETQRNKGNFPGRFSGRQFSNSRSEMNVSTLELGDSALYLCASSPEGGYSYNEQFFGPGTRLTVL.

J is TRBJ1-2 and V is TRBV4-1; no clear D. V lost 0 bases and J 7 bases, leaving 12 bases between the germline ends. The germline gives CDR1 MGHRA, CDR2 YSYEKL. The CDR3 consists of 14 residues. CDR3: CASSQDSKACGYTF. The CDR3 DNA is TGCGCCAGCAGCCAAGATTCGAAGGCCTGTGGCTACACCTTC.

This chain uses TRBV28 with TRBJ1-1; the match to TRBD1 covers 7 bases. This CDR3 spans 15 amino acids. The V and J ends lost 5 bases and 6 bases, in that order; junction bases with no gene match: 12. Germline values: CDR1 MDHEN, CDR2 SYDVKM. The CDR3 spells CASSPGDRDTAEAFF. The DNA of the CDR3 is TGTGCCAGCAGTCCGGGTGACAGGGACACCGCTGAAGCTTTCTTT.

This chain joins TRBV5-1 and TRBJ1-2; 10 positions agree with TRBD1. The V gene's germline CDR1 is SGHRS and CDR2 YFSETQ. Trimming cost V 4 bases and J 4 bases; bases outside gene matches: 13. The CDR3 consists of 17 residues. The CDR3 sequence: CASSVGQGTPGAYGYTF. The CDR3 DNA sequence: TGCGCCAGCAGCGTGGGACAGGGGACCCCAGGAGCCTATGGCTACACCTTC.

The gene calls are TRBV19 and TRBJ1-5; TRBD1 might be the D (6 bases). In germline, CDR1 is LNHDA, CDR2 SQIVND (reference sequence). CDR3 length equals 13 residues. Deletions cut 6 bases from V and 5 bases from J, with 11 bases between. For the CDR3, the DNA is TGTGCCAGTAGACCGACAGGTGATCAGCCCCAGCATTTT. Amino acid sequence: CASRPTGDQPQHF.

The chain has TRBV5-4 and TRBJ1-2; 9 nucleotides line up with TRBD1. Germline-derived CDR1 and CDR2 are SGHNT and YYREEE (reference sequence). The CDR3 consists of 15 residues. Trimming took 0 bases from V and 3 from J; bases not matched to a gene: 3. The CDR3 DNA reads as TGTGCCAGCAGCTTGGGGGACAGGGTCGACTATGGCTACACCTTC. It encodes CASSLGDRVDYGYTF.

The genes are TRBV20-1 and TRBJ2-7; 10 positions match TRBD1. Germline values: CDR1 DFQATT, CDR2 SNEGSKA (reference sequence). V lost 6 bases to trimming and J lost 0 bases; unmatched junction nucleotides: 23. This CDR3 has 20 amino acids. CDR3 nucleotide sequence: TGCAGTGCGAGTCCACGGGGGGGGACAGGGGTAGCGGCGAGCTCCTACGAGCAGTACTTC. Protein sequence: CSASPRGGTGVAASSYEQYF.

Turning to this clone: Other DNA variants within this sample encode the same CDR3. The DNA for the CDR3 is TGCGCCAGCAGCTTGGGGGACAGAAATCAGCCCCAGCATTTT. It specifies CASSLGDRNQPQHF. The rearrangement uses TRBV5-1 and TRBJ1-5; 7 bases agree with TRBD1. The ends lost 0 bases at V and 4 bases at J; junction bases unmatched: 1. The CDR3 contains 14 residues. CDR1 is SGHRS, CDR2 YFSETQ, per germline.

The genes are TRBV2 and TRBJ1-5; no firm D call. Germline assignment: CDR1 SNHLY and CDR2 FYNNEI. With 6 bases removed from V and 0 bases from J, the gap between germline ends came to 3 bases. The CDR3 totals 12 residues. For the CDR3, the DNA is TGTGCCAGCAGGGATAGCAATCAGCCCCAGCATTTT. This gives the protein CASRDSNQPQHF. Complete variable domain (other parts from reference TRBV2 and TRBJ1-5): EPEVTQTPSHQVTQMGQEVILRCVPISNHLYFYWYRQILGQKVEFLVSFYNNEISEKSEIFDDQFSVERPDGSNFTLKIRSTKLEDSAMYFCASRDSNQPQHFGDGTRLSIL.

The rearrangement uses TRBV5-1 and TRBJ2-3, with TRBD2 identical over 9 bases. Unmatched junction bases numbered 12, after V lost 4 bases and J lost 6 bases. Per the germline V gene, CDR1 is SGHRS and CDR2 is YFSETQ. This CDR3 is built from 16 residues. The CDR3 sequence is CASSLGAAGGRDTQYF. The CDR3 bases are TGCGCCAGCAGCCTGGGGGCAGCGGGAGGCCGGGATACGCAGTATTTT.